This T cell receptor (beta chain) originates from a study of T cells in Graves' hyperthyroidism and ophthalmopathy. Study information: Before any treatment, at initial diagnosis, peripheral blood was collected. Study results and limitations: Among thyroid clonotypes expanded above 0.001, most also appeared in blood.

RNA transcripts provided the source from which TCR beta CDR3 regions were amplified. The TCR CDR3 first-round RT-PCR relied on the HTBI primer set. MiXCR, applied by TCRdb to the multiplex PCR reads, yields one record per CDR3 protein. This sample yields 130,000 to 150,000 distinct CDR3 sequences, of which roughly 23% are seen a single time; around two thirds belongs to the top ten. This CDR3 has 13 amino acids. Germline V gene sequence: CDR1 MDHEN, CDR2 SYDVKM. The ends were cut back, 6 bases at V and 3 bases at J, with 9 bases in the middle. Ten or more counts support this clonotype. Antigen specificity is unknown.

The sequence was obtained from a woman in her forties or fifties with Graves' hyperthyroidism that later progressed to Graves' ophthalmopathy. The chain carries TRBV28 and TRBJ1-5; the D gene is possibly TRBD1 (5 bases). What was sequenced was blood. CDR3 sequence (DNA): TGTGCCAGCAGGCCGGGGCACAATCAGCCCCAGCATTTT. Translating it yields CASRPGHNQPQHF.